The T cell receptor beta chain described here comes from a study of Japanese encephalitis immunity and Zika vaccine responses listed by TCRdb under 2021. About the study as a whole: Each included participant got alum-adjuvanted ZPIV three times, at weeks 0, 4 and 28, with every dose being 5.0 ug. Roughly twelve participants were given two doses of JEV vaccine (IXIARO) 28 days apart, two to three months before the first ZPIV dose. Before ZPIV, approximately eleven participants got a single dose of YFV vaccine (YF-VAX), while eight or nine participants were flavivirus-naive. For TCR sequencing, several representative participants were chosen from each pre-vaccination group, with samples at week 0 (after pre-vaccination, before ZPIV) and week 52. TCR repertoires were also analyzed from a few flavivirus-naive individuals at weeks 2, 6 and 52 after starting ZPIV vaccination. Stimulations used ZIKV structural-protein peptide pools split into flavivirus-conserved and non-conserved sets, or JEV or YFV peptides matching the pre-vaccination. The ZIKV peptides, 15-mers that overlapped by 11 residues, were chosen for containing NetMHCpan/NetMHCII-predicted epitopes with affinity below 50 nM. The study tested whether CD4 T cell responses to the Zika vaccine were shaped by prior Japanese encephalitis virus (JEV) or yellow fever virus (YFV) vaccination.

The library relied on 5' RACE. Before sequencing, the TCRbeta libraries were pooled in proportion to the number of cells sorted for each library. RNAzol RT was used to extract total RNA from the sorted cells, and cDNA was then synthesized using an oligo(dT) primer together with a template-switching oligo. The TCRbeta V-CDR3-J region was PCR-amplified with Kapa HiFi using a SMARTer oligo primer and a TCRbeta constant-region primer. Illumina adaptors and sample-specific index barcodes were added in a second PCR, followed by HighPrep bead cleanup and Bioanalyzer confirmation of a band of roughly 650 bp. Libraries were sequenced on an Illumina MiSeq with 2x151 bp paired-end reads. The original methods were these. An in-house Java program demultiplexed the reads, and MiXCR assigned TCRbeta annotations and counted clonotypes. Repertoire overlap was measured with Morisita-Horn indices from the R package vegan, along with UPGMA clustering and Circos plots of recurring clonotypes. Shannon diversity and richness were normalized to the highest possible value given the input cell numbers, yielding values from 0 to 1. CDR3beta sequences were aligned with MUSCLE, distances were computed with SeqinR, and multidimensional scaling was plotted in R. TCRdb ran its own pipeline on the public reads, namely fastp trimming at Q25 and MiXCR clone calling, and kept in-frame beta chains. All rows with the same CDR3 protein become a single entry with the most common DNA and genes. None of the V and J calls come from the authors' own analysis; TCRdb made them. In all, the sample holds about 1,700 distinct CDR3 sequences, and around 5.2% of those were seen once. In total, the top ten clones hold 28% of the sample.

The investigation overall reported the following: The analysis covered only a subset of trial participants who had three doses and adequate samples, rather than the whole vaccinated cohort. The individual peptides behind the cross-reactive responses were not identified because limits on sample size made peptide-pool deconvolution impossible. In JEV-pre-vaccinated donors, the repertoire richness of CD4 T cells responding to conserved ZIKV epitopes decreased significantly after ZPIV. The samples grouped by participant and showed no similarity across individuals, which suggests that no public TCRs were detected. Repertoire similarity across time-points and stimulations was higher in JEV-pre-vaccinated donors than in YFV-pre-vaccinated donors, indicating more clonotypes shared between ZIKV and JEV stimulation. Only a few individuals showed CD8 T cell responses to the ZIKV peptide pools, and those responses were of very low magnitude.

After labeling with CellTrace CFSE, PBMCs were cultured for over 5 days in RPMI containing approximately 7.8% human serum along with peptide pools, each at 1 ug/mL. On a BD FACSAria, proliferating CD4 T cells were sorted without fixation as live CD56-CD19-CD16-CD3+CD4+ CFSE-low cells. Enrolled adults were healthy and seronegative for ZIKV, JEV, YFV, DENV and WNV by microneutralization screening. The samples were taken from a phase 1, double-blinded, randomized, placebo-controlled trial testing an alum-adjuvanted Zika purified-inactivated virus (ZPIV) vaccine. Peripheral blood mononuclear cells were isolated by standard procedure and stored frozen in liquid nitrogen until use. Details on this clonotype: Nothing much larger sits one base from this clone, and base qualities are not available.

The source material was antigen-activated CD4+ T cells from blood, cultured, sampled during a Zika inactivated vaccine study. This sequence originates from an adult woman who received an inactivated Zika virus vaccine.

The DNA is TGTGCCAGCAGCCTCCTTTTAAGAGGGGACACTGAAGCTTTCTTT. This gives the protein CASSLLLRGDTEAFF. Recombination linked TRBV28 to TRBJ1-1, and possibly TRBD1, on 5 matching bases. V is cut by 6 bases and J by 3 bases, and the space between the germline ends is 17 bases. The CDR3 starts with the cysteine, ends with the phenylalanine, and has 15 residues. Just CDR3 DNA is preserved here, 45 bases in frame from base 1. As encoded in the germline V gene, CDR1 is MDHEN while CDR2 is SYDVKM.